This T cell receptor (beta chain) is drawn from a study of vaccination and CD4 T cells after COVID-19. CD4+ T cells that had been cultured provided DNA sequenced with the Oncomine TCR Beta short-read assay. It was from cultured CD4+ T cells that genomic DNA was extracted. MiXCR, run by TCRdb on the PCR reads, gives a single entry per CDR3 protein. Of approximately 18,000 distinct CDR3 sequences in the sample, 45% to 60% are singletons; the top ten hold 20%. The CDR3 is 16 amino acids. Trimming took 1 base from V and 1 from J; bases not matched to a gene: 5. Germline CDR1 and CDR2: SGHTA and FQGNSA. Stated time point: late sampling 161 to 241 days after vaccination in a few convalescent patients. Treatment of the sample: approximately 9-day PBMC culture with coronavirus spike peptide pools or control peptides (ViraFEST assay). Researchers reported culturing around 2 million PBMCs per well with about 10 IU/ml IL-2 and about 9.3 ug/ml peptide pools.

This clonotype was detected a few times. Its antigen is not identified. This clonotype was sampled from a human donor who had recovered from COVID-19. The rearrangement uses TRBV7-2 and TRBJ1-1; 8 nucleotides agree with TRBD1. Sequenced here: CD4+ T cells from blood, cultured in vitro, sampled about 7 months after SARS-CoV-2 vaccination. The CDR3 spells CASSLVGTGSNTEAFF. CDR3 nucleotide sequence: TGTGCCAGCAGCTTAGTAGGGACAGGTTCGAACACTGAAGCTTTCTTT.